The 15 T cell receptor beta chains presented below share a single source sample, sequenced in a study of CD4 T cells in relation to SARS-CoV-2 and coronaviruses. Sequencing was performed with immunoSEQ multiplex PCR; in TCRdb, only in-frame clones are kept and a portion is missing. The table includes about 21,000 clones, under 80% detected once. No antigens are known for them. The unexposed donors gave CD4+ T cells in about 2011-2019, prior to COVID-19. After roughly ten days of culture, CD4+ T cells were isolated. The sequencing input was CD4+ T cells from PBMCs, cultured in vitro. These receptors originate from a human donor in good health.

The chain has TRBV5-1 and TRBJ2-2; the D gene is possibly TRBD2 (6 bases). V was trimmed by 5 bases and J by 2 bases, leaving 13 bases between them. The CDR3 runs 15 residues. Germline V CDR1 and CDR2: SGHRS, YFSETQ. CDR3 DNA: TGCGCCAGCAGGACAATGGGGACTAACACCGGGGAGCTGTTTTTT. Protein product: CASRTMGTNTGELFF.

The rearrangement links TRBV3-1 (or the pseudogene TRBV3-2) to TRBJ2-7; D tentatively fits TRBD1 or TRBD2 (5 bases each). This CDR3 is 15 amino acids long. CDR1 is LGHDT and CDR2 is YNNKEL in the germline V gene (reference sequence). The ends were cut back, 4 bases at V and 0 bases at J, with 13 bases in the middle. In DNA, the CDR3 is TGTGCCAGCAGCCGGGACGGGGTTAGCTCCTACGAGCAGTACTTC. Amino acid sequence: CASSRDGVSSYEQYF.

The V gene is TRBV9, the J gene TRBJ2-1; 8 nucleotides align to TRBD2. The germline gives CDR1 SGDLS, CDR2 YYNGEE. V trimming: 2 bases; J trimming: 0 bases; junction bases outside the gene matches: 4. This CDR3 is 16 amino acids long. CDR3 DNA: TGTGCCAGCAGCGTGGGAAGCGGGAGCTCCTACAATGAGCAGTTCTTC. Protein sequence: CASSVGSGSSYNEQFF.

The CDR3 sequence is CASRLTGMNTEAFF. DNA for the CDR3: TGTGCCAGCAGGTTGACAGGGATGAACACTGAAGCTTTCTTT. This sequence joins TRBV27 and TRBJ1-1; TRBD1 matches 7 bases. Germline CDR1 is MNHEY and CDR2 is SMNVEV (reference sequence). J was trimmed by 0 bases and V by 6 bases; bases with no gene match: 4. The CDR3 is 14 residues long.

This chain connects TRBV5-1 to TRBJ1-5; D not certain. CDR1 and CDR2 (germline): SGHRS, YFSETQ. The CDR3 runs to 14 residues. V lost 0 bases, J lost 1 base, and 5 bases lay in between. CDR3 in DNA: TGCGCCAGCAGCTTGGCCGGGAGCAATCAGCCCCAGCATTTT. It specifies CASSLAGSNQPQHF.

This clone was detected once. The genes are TRBV7-9 and TRBJ2-3; D may match TRBD1 or TRBD2 (5 bases each). Germline CDR1 reads SEHNR; CDR2 reads FQNEAQ (reference sequence). The CDR3 spans 14 residues. Trimming left V 4 bases short and J 1 base short, with 9 bases between. CDR3: CASSWDRGTDTQYF. The CDR3 DNA reads TGTGCCAGCAGCTGGGACCGCGGCACAGATACGCAGTATTTT.

This clone was observed a handful of times. The V call is TRBV27, the J call TRBJ2-7, with 13 bases aligning to TRBD2. This CDR3 spans 15 amino acids. Trimming cost V 5 bases and J 4 bases; bases outside gene matches: 5. Germline V gives CDR1 MNHEY, CDR2 SMNVEV (reference sequence). CDR3 nucleotide sequence: TGTGCCAGCAGTCCCTCGACTAGCGGGAGGTACGAGCAGTACTTC. This codes for CASSPSTSGRYEQYF.

The rearrangement links TRBV19 to TRBJ2-1, with D perhaps matching TRBD1 or TRBD2 (6 bases each). V lost 5 bases and J 5 bases, leaving 13 bases between the germline ends. Germline-derived CDR1 and CDR2 are LNHDA and SQIVND (reference sequence). CDR3 size: 14 residues. The chain's CDR3 is CASSPGGGHNEQFF. The CDR3 bases are TGTGCCAGTAGTCCCGGGGGCGGCCACAATGAGCAGTTCTTC.

In this sample, this clone turned up once. This rearrangement joins TRBV5-1 to TRBJ1-2, with TRBD1 identical over 7 bases. The CDR3 has 14 amino acids. The germline gives CDR1 SGHRS, CDR2 YFSETQ. Trimming cost V 5 bases and J 2 bases; bases outside gene matches: 6. CDR3 coding DNA: TGCGCCAGCAGTACGGGACAGACAAACTATGGCTACACCTTC. Encoded protein: CASSTGQTNYGYTF.

The chain links TRBV5-1 to TRBJ2-7; D is uncertain. This CDR3 contains 15 residues. V lost 2 bases to trimming and J lost 0 bases, with 12 bases between them. Per germline, CDR1 SGHRS and CDR2 YFSETQ. The CDR3 nucleotides read TGCGCCAGCAGCTTCGGATCGGGTATCTCCTACGAGCAGTACTTC. It translates to CASSFGSGISYEQYF. Combining the CDR3 with reference TRBV5-1 and TRBJ2-7 gives the whole variable domain KAGVTQTPRYLIKTRGQQVTLSCSPISGHRSVSWYQQTPGQGLQFLFEYFSETQRNKGNFPGRFSGRQFSNSRSEMNVSTLELGDSALYLCASSFGSGISYEQYFGPGTRLTVT.

The J gene is TRBJ2-1, the V gene TRBV6-1, with TRBD2 matching 11 bases. Germline CDR1 reads MNHNS; CDR2 reads SASEGT. V lost 2 bases, J lost 10 bases, and 10 bases stayed unmatched. The CDR3 consists of 16 residues. Here the CDR3 reads CASSERTSGLWGEQFF. The CDR3 DNA reads as TGTGCCAGCAGTGAACGGACTAGCGGGCTATGGGGGGAGCAGTTCTTC.

The table lists this clone with a count of one. V and J are TRBV29-1 and TRBJ1-3, with 7 positions matching TRBD1. V lost 4 bases to trimming and J lost 2 bases; unmatched junction nucleotides: 8. The germline gives CDR1 SQVTM, CDR2 ANQGSEA. CDR3 size: 15 residues. Here the CDR3 reads CSVGKGGTAGNTIYF. CDR3 bases: TGCAGCGTTGGCAAGGGGGGGACAGCTGGAAACACCATATATTTT.

The chain joins TRBV6-6 to TRBJ2-7, with 7 bases that match TRBD2. The ends lost 5 bases at V and 2 bases at J; junction bases unmatched: 9. CDR1 and CDR2 (germline): MNHNY, SVGAGI (reference sequence). CDR3 size: 15 residues. CDR3 in DNA: TGTGCCAGCAGTCCCGCAGCGGGAACCCCCTACGAGCAGTACTTC. Amino acids: CASSPAAGTPYEQYF.

The chain employs TRBV18 and TRBJ2-7, with TRBD2 identical over 11 bases. Losses at the gene ends were 2 bases for V and 4 bases for J; bases not matched to a gene: 10. This CDR3 is 17 amino acids long. Per the germline V gene, CDR1 is KGHSH and CDR2 is LQKENI. CDR3 residues: CASSPKIGLAGLYEQYF. The CDR3 nucleotides read TGTGCCAGCTCACCAAAGATAGGACTAGCGGGCCTTTACGAGCAGTACTTC.

This chain joins TRBV3-1 (or the pseudogene TRBV3-2) and TRBJ1-3; 7 bases match TRBD1. The CDR3 length is 15 residues. The ends lost 2 bases at V and 4 bases at J; junction bases unmatched: 5. Per the germline V gene, CDR1 is LGHDT and CDR2 is YNNKEL (reference sequence). The CDR3 sequence is CASSQSDRIGNTIYF. CDR3 DNA sequence: TGTGCCAGCAGCCAATCGGACAGGATAGGAAACACCATATATTTT.